This T cell receptor beta chain comes out of a study of cytomegalovirus exposure and HLA in healthy donors. Whole-study context: Of 300 to 450 genotyped donors, about 81% clustered with self-reported Caucasian donors.

Both 60 Vbeta primers and 13 Jbeta primers went into the PCR. TCRdb keeps only in-frame clones here, not all; method: immunoSEQ multiplex PCR. The sample includes about 160,000 clones, roughly 80% of them seen just once. The CDR3 contains 13 residues. The V and J ends lost 4 bases and 2 bases respectively, with 8 bases between them. Per germline, CDR1 SGHDN and CDR2 FVKESK. This clonotype was obtained from a woman between 40 and 55 years old in good health and CMV-seronegative. The chain links TRBV14 to TRBJ2-5; TRBD2 is a possible D gene (5 bases). Material for sequencing was PBMCs. As DNA, the CDR3 is TGTGCCAGCAGCCTCAGCGGACAAGAGACCCAGTACTTC. Translated: CASSLSGQETQYF. Full variable domain (remainder filled in from reference TRBV14 and TRBJ2-5): EAGVTQFPSHSVIEKGQTVTLRCDPISGHDNLYWYRRVMGKEIKFLLHFVKESKQDESGMPNNRFLAERTGGTYSTLKVQPAELEDSGVYFCASSLSGQETQYFGPGTRLLVL.